The clone carrying this TCR beta chain showed up many times. This sample was included in a study of low-dose radiotherapy and immunotherapy resistance in tumors. Study-level background: In Cohort 2, 1 Gy per fraction was delivered every two weeks, for a total of 13 Gy over 26 weeks. Participants were given intravenous cyclophosphamide 200 mg/m2 every two weeks, one day before radiation and immunotherapy.

Alpha and beta chains were covered, as first-strand cDNA relied on TRAV- and TRBV-specific primers. The authors ran roughly 20 PCR cycles to amplify TCRs with a constant-region primer and V-primer adapter. TCRdb recomputed calls from the reads with MiXCR, one row per CDR3 protein. Of 95,000 to 100,000 distinct CDR3 sequences listed, more than 20% are singletons. Time point meaning: after trial treatment. Treatment in this sample: LDRT plus nivolumab, ipilimumab, low-dose cyclophosphamide and aspirin (RACIN trial). Donors were dosed with nivolumab and ipilimumab; they also received aspirin, low-dose cyclophosphamide and low-dose radiotherapy. Unmatched junction bases numbered 7, after V lost 2 bases and J lost 0 bases. This CDR3 contains 16 residues. The germline V gene has CDR1 SGHRS and CDR2 YFSETQ.

The chain carries TRBV5-1 and TRBJ1-1, with 7 bases identical to TRBD1. This sample comprised PBMCs, obtained after low-dose radiotherapy plus immunotherapy. The clonotype originates from a male donor with prostate cancer. CDR3 nucleotide sequence: TGCGCCAGCAGCTTAAGACAGGGCTTCATGAACACTGAAGCTTTCTTT. Residues: CASSLRQGFMNTEAFF.